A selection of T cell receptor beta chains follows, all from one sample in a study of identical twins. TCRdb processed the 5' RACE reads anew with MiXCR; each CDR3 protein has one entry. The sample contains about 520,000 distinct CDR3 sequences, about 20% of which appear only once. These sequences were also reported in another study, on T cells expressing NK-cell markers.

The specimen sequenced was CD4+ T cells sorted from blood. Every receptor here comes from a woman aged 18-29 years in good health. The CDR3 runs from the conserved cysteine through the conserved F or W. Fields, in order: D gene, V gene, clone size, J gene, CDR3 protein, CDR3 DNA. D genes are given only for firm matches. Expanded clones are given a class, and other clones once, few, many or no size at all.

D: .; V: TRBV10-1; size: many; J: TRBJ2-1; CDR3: CASSEIGTPDNEQFF; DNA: TGCGCCAGCAGTGAGATAGGAACCCCCGACAATGAGCAGTTCTTC
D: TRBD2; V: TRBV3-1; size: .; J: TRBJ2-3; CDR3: CASSRASTSGGNTQYF; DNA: TGTGCCAGCAGCCGCGCCTCGACTAGCGGGGGGAATACGCAGTATTTT
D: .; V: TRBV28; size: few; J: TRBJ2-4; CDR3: CASRPSSGNIQYF; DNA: TGTGCCAGCAGGCCCTCCTCGGGAAACATTCAGTACTTC
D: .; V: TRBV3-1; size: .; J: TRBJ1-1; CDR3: CASSQRMAPEAFF; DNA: TGTGCCAGCAGCCAGCGTATGGCTCCTGAAGCTTTCTTT
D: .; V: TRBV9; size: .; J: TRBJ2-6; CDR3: CASSASSGANVLTF; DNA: TGTGCCAGCAGCGCCTCATCTGGGGCCAACGTCCTGACTTTC
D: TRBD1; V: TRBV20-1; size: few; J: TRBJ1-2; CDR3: CSAGQGMNYGYTF; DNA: TGCAGTGCTGGACAGGGGATGAACTATGGCTACACCTTC
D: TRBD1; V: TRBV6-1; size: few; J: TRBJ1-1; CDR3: CASMRTGLTEAFF; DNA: TGTGCCAGCATGAGGACAGGGTTGACTGAAGCTTTCTTT
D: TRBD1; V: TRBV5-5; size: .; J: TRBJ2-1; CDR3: CASSRTGAPYNEQFF; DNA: TGTGCCAGCAGCCGGACAGGGGCCCCCTACAATGAGCAGTTCTTC
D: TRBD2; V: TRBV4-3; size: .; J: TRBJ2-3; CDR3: CASSPGIRSGRAGGTDTQYF; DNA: TGCGCCAGCAGCCCTGGGATCCGTAGCGGGAGGGCCGGGGGCACAGATACGCAGTATTTT
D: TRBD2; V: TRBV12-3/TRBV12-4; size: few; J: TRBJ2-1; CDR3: CASSGSGGNEQFF; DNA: TGTGCCAGCAGTGGCAGCGGGGGGAATGAGCAGTTCTTC
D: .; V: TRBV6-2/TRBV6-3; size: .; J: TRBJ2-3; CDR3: CASSYVELDTQYF; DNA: TGTGCCAGCAGTTACGTAGAGTTGGATACGCAGTATTTT
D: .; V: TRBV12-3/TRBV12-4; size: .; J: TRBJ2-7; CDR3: CASSHRSYEQYF; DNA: TGTGCCAGCAGTCACCGGAGCTACGAGCAGTACTTC